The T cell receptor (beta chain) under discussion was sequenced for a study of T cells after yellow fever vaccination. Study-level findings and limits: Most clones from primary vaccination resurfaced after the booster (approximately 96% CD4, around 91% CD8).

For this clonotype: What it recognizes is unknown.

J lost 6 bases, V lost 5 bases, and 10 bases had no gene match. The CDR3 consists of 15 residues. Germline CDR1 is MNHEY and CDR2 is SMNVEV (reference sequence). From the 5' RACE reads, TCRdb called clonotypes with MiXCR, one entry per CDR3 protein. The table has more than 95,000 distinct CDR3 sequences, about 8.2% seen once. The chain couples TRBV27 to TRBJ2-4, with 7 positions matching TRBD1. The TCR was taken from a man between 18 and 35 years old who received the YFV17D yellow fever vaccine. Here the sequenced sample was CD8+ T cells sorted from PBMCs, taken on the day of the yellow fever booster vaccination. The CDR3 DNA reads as TGTGCCAGCAGTCCCAGACAGGGCGCGCTAAACATTCAGTACTTC. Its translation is CASSPRQGALNIQYF.